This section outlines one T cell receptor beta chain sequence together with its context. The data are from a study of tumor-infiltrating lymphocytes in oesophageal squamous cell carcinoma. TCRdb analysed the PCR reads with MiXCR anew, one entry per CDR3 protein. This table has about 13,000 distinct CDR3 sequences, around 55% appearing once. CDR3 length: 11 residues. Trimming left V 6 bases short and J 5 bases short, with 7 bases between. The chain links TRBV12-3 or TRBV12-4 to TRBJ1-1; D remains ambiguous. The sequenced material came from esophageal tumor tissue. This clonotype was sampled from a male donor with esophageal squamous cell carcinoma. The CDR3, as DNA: TGTGCCAGCAGCCGTAGGACTGAAGCTTTCTTT. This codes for CASSRRTEAFF.